Below are 27 T cell receptor beta chains sequenced from a single sample in a study of cytomegalovirus exposure and HLA in healthy donors (dated by TCRdb to about 2017). Library prep was done by the immunoSEQ multiplex PCR assay. For the multiplex PCR, a mixture combining 60 forward primers for TCR Vbeta segments and 13 reverse primers for TCR Jbeta segments was used. The table comes from immuneACCESS by way of TCRdb, which keeps in-frame sequences with V and J called. Part of the clones is missing from these tables; in studies checked, under half for an unresolved V gene and the rest for unknown reasons. The sample table contains roughly 120,000 clones; only one count was recorded for approximately 15% of them. 1.9% of the sample belongs to the ten largest clones. The sample taken for sequencing was PBMCs. These receptor sequences come from a woman younger than 35 in good health and CMV-seronegative.

V usage is TRBV7-8 and J usage is TRBJ2-7; 11 bases align to TRBD2. J lost 5 bases, V lost 8 bases, and 8 bases had no gene match. From germline, CDR1 is SGHVS and CDR2 FQNEAQ. This CDR3 spans 14 amino acids. CDR3 in DNA: TGTGCCAGCTCGACTAGCGGGACCTCAAACGAGCAGTACTTC. Its protein is CASSTSGTSNEQYF.

V gene TRBV4-1 combines with J gene TRBJ2-3; 9 bases line up with TRBD1. The CDR3 consists of 15 residues. V shed 4 bases and J 0 bases; nucleotides not matched to a gene: 2. CDR1 MGHRA and CDR2 YSYEKL come from the germline V gene. This chain's CDR3 is CASSLGQGSTDTQYF. The CDR3 DNA reads TGCGCCAGCAGCCTGGGACAGGGAAGCACAGATACGCAGTATTTT.

This sequence joins TRBV15 and TRBJ2-5, with 8 bases matching TRBD2. The CDR3 length is 16 residues. J lost 5 bases, V lost 1 base, and 9 bases had no gene match. Per germline, CDR1 LNHNV and CDR2 YYDKDF (reference sequence). The CDR3 loop reads CATSRGDGGAWETQYF. The DNA of the CDR3 is TGTGCCACCAGCAGAGGTGACGGGGGGGCATGGGAGACCCAGTACTTC.

The chain joins TRBV5-1 to TRBJ2-5; tentative D call: TRBD2 (5 bases). CDR1 is SGHRS and CDR2 is YFSETQ in the germline V gene. Trimming took 1 base from V and 5 from J, leaving 21 bases between them. The CDR3 spans 17 residues. The CDR3 sequence is CASSLTVTGPRGETQYF. In DNA, the CDR3 is TGCGCCAGCAGCTTGACCGTGACCGGGCCTCGCGGGGAGACCCAGTACTTC.

The chain combines TRBV5-1 with TRBJ1-6, with 7 bases lining up with TRBD1. CDR1 SGHRS and CDR2 YFSETQ come from the germline V gene. V trimming: 4 bases; J trimming: 6 bases; junction bases outside the gene matches: 4. The CDR3 is 14 amino acids. Written as DNA, the CDR3 is TGCGCCAGCAGCCTCCGGGACAGTAATTCACCCCTCCACTTT. Protein product: CASSLRDSNSPLHF.

The V gene is TRBV29-1, the J gene TRBJ2-2; D possibly corresponds to TRBD1 (6 bases). Germline CDR1 is SQVTM and CDR2 is ANQGSEA. The CDR3 spans 15 residues. Between the trimmed V and J ends, which lost 0 bases and 9 bases, there was a span of 17 bases. The CDR3 nucleotides read TGCAGCGTTGAAGAGGGTACAGGGATCTCCAGGGAGCTGTTTTTT. The encoded protein is CSVEEGTGISRELFF.

Note on this clone: The sample contains more than one DNA sequence encoding this CDR3. This sequence joins TRBV6-1 and TRBJ1-2; D remains ambiguous. Trimming took off 4 bases at V and 2 bases at J, with 5 bases between the two ends. The germline gives CDR1 MNHNS, CDR2 SASEGT. This CDR3 spans 12 amino acids. The chain's CDR3 is CASSGENYGYTF. The CDR3 DNA reads TGTGCCAGCAGTGGAGAAAACTATGGCTACACCTTC.

This sequence joins TRBV9 and TRBJ2-2; 8 nucleotides agree with TRBD2. J lost 2 bases, V lost 3 bases, and 6 bases had no gene match. Germline-derived CDR1 and CDR2 are SGDLS and YYNGEE. The CDR3 runs to 16 residues. DNA of the CDR3: TGTGCCAGCAGCGCAACCCGGACTAGCAACACCGGGGAGCTGTTTTTT. This gives the protein CASSATRTSNTGELFF.

This chain joins TRBV5-1 and TRBJ2-1; possibly TRBD1 for D (5 bases). Germline CDR1 reads SGHRS; CDR2 reads YFSETQ. Trimming pared 1 base from V and 5 bases from J, leaving 7 bases between. CDR3 size: 13 residues. DNA for the CDR3: TGCGCCAGCAGCTTGAAAGGGGACAATGAGCAGTTCTTC. Protein product: CASSLKGDNEQFF.

V and J are TRBV19 and TRBJ1-2; 9 bases match TRBD1. Losses at the gene ends were 6 bases for V and 4 bases for J; bases not matched to a gene: 9. This CDR3 region has 15 residues. Germline V gene data show CDR1 as LNHDA and CDR2 as SQIVND (reference sequence). The CDR3 protein is CASRLNRGLGYGYTF. The CDR3 nucleotides are TGTGCCAGTAGGCTTAACAGGGGGCTGGGCTATGGCTACACCTTC.

J is TRBJ1-5 and V is TRBV19; D possibly corresponds to TRBD1 (6 bases). The germline V and J ends were trimmed by 6 bases and 0 bases, with 12 bases remaining between them. This CDR3 is 15 amino acids long. Germline CDR1 is LNHDA and CDR2 is SQIVND (reference sequence). Here the CDR3 DNA reads TGTGCCAGTAGATCCAGGGGTTATAGCAATCAGCCCCAGCATTTT. Protein: CASRSRGYSNQPQHF.

The chain combines TRBV6-6 with TRBJ1-4, with D perhaps matching TRBD1 (5 bases). The CDR3 is made up of 11 amino acids. Germline V gene lookup returns CDR1 MNHNY and CDR2 SVGAGI (reference sequence). Trimming left V 9 bases short and J 8 bases short, with 10 bases between. DNA for the CDR3: TGTGCCAGTGACGCAGGGGAAAAACTGTTTTTT. Translation: CASDAGEKLFF.

This clone was counted between two and nine times. The V and J genes are TRBV29-1 and TRBJ1-1; no firm D call. CDR1 is SQVTM and CDR2 is ANQGSEA in the germline V gene. This CDR3 is built from 10 residues. The V gene lost 3 bases and the J gene lost 8 bases, with 7 bases spanning the gap. CDR3 protein: CSVEAEEAFF. The CDR3 DNA follows: TGCAGCGTTGAGGCGGAAGAAGCTTTCTTT.

This clone was counted a few times. This chain links TRBV14 with TRBJ2-7; maybe TRBD1 (7 bases). Germline V CDR1 and CDR2: SGHDN, FVKESK. V dropped 1 base and J dropped 2 bases, with 12 bases sitting between them. CDR3 size: 15 residues. The CDR3 coding sequence is TGTGCCAGCAGCCAAGCCGGAGGGGGCACCTACGAGCAGTACTTC. It encodes CASSQAGGGTYEQYF.

The chain joins TRBV6-1 to TRBJ2-1, with 9 bases matching TRBD2. Per germline, CDR1 MNHNS and CDR2 SASEGT. This CDR3 has 15 amino acids. V dropped 0 bases and J dropped 8; count of bases not matched to a gene: 5. Here the CDR3 reads CASSEAGLAFYEQFF. CDR3 sequence (DNA): TGTGCCAGCAGTGAAGCGGGACTAGCTTTTTATGAGCAGTTCTTC.

This chain joins TRBV18 and TRBJ2-3; D unclear. The CDR3 extends over 16 amino acids. Trimming took off 4 bases at V and 4 bases at J, with 18 bases between the two ends. The germline gives CDR1 KGHSH, CDR2 LQKENI. The CDR3 bases are TGTGCCAGCTCACAGGCGGTTAACCCAACCTCAGATACGCAGTATTTT. Its protein product is CASSQAVNPTSDTQYF.

In its sample, this clone was seen a few times. A junction boundary mismatches the germline segment, possibly from a read error. Distinct nucleotide sequences in the sample also encode this CDR3. The chain uses TRBV27 and TRBJ2-7; unclear D gene. The CDR3 totals 11 residues. CDR1 is MNHEY and CDR2 is SMNVEV in the germline V gene (reference sequence). Here the CDR3 DNA reads TGTGCCAGCAGTCTATCCTACGAGCAGTACTTC. Encoded protein: CASSLSYEQYF.

The genes are TRBV27 and TRBJ1-1, with a weak D call TRBD1 (6 bases). This CDR3 is 14 amino acids long. The V end lost 3 bases, the J end lost 0 bases, and 8 bases lay between the germline ends. Germline V gene data show CDR1 as MNHEY and CDR2 as SMNVEV (reference sequence). The CDR3 DNA follows: TGTGCCAGCAGTTTGGGGGCTCTGAACACTGAAGCTTTCTTT. Residues: CASSLGALNTEAFF.

This clone was picked up a small number of times. The chain couples TRBV25-1 to TRBJ2-5; D unresolved. CDR1 is MGHDK, CDR2 SYGVNS, per germline. The CDR3 covers 15 residues. Trimming cost V 5 bases and J 4 bases, with 17 bases left between them. CDR3 loop: CASSLSRPSVETQYF. The CDR3 nucleotides read TGTGCCAGCAGTCTGTCTAGGCCTAGTGTAGAGACCCAGTACTTC.

A note on this clone: At one boundary the junction diverges from the germline segment, which might be a read error. The chain uses TRBV14 and TRBJ1-3; 8 nucleotides agree with TRBD1. Looked up from germline, CDR1 is SGHDN and CDR2 is FVKESK. The CDR3 contains 17 residues. The CDR3 DNA follows: TGTGCCAGCAGCCAAGTCAGGGGGCTTACTAAGCGAAACGCCATATATTTT. The encoded protein is CASSQVRGLTKRNAIYF.

This clone was detected only a few times. The chain couples TRBV5-6 to TRBJ1-1; D gene unclear. V was pared by 7 bases and J by 2 bases, with 6 bases between. The germline V gene encodes CDR1 SGHDT and CDR2 YYEEEE. The CDR3 spans 11 residues. In DNA form, the CDR3 reads TGTGCCAGCGGCAGAAACACTGAAGCTTTCTTT. It is translated as CASGRNTEAFF.

V usage is TRBV9 and J usage is TRBJ2-7, with D perhaps matching TRBD1 (7 bases). Trimming removed 4 bases from V and 5 bases from J, with 10 bases in between. The germline V gene encodes CDR1 SGDLS and CDR2 YYNGEE. The CDR3 covers 12 residues. The CDR3 region is CASSPGGNEQYF. For the CDR3, the DNA is TGTGCCAGCAGCCCAGGGGGGAACGAGCAGTACTTC.

J is TRBJ2-3 and V is TRBV6-5, with TRBD2 matching 7 bases. Germline V gives CDR1 MNHEY, CDR2 SVGAGI. The CDR3 extends over 15 amino acids. With V trimmed by 2 bases and J by 0 bases, 2 bases remained unmatched. CDR3 sequence (DNA): TGTGCCAGCAGTTACCGTAGCGGGAGCACAGATACGCAGTATTTT. It specifies CASSYRSGSTDTQYF.

The gene calls are TRBV5-1 and TRBJ2-2; 12 bases agree with TRBD2. CDR3 length equals 16 residues. The germline V gene has CDR1 SGHRS and CDR2 YFSETQ. With V trimmed by 9 bases and J by 2 bases, 8 bases remained unmatched. The CDR3 nucleotides are TGCGCCATCCGGACTAGCGGGAATACAAACACCGGGGAGCTGTTTTTT. Encoded protein: CAIRTSGNTNTGELFF.

The rearrangement joins TRBV6-6 to TRBJ2-7; D perhaps matches TRBD2 (5 bases). The CDR3 length is 15 residues. V shed 6 bases and J shed 2 bases, with 17 bases lying between them. Germline CDR1 MNHNY, CDR2 SVGAGI (reference sequence). CDR3 in amino acids: CASSGVHGRPYEQYF. CDR3 coding DNA: TGTGCCAGCAGCGGGGTACACGGACGACCCTACGAGCAGTACTTC.

This chain links TRBV19 with TRBJ2-1, with 12 bases aligning to TRBD1. The ends lost 5 bases at V and 8 bases at J; junction bases unmatched: 4. CDR3 length: 14 residues. Germline V gene data show CDR1 as LNHDA and CDR2 as SQIVND (reference sequence). CDR3 in DNA: TGTGCCAGTAGTCCCGGGACAGGGGGCTATGAGCAGTTCTTC. Its protein product is CASSPGTGGYEQFF.

V and J are TRBV28 and TRBJ1-1; D unresolved. With 5 bases removed from V and 1 base from J, the gap between germline ends came to 8 bases. The CDR3 totals 13 residues. Looked up from germline, CDR1 is MDHEN and CDR2 is SYDVKM. CDR3 sequence reads: CASSPGSNTEAFF. CDR3 coding DNA: TGTGCCAGCAGTCCCGGGTCGAACACTGAAGCTTTCTTT.